The sample holds many counts of the clone carrying this T cell receptor beta chain. The data are from a study of T-cell reconstitution after alpha-beta-depleted transplantation in children. TCRbeta library construction was performed incorporating unique molecular identifiers. TCRdb used MiXCR to reprocess the PCR reads, holding one entry per CDR3 protein. The sample consists of fewer than 130,000 distinct CDR3 sequences, 10% of them appearing once. Germline CDR1 reads SGHRS; CDR2 reads YFSETQ. After removal of 4 bases from V and 5 bases from J, the junction contained 7 bases not matched to a gene. There are 15 residues in the CDR3.

The gene calls are TRBV5-1 and TRBJ2-1; 9 nucleotides align to TRBD2. Source: PBMCs from the stem cell graft donor, taken from the stem cell graft. The source of this sequence is a human donor who donated a stem cell graft to a child with acute lymphoblastic leukemia. CDR3 coding DNA: TGCGCCAGCAGCCCCGGGACTAGCCGGAACAATGAGCAGTTCTTC. Protein sequence: CASSPGTSRNNEQFF.